The rows below give T cell receptor beta chains drawn from one sample of a study of OX40 agonist ivuxolimab in advanced cancers. Assay used: immunoSEQ multiplex PCR; TCRdb lists only in-frame clones, some missing. This table has 50,000 to 75,000 clones, 87% appearing once. The sample was CD4+ or CD8+ T cells sorted from blood, taken in a trial of the OX40 agonist ivuxolimab. Receptors were obtained from an adult with an advanced solid tumor such as melanoma, head and neck, liver or kidney cancer. CDR3s include the opening cysteine and the closing phenylalanine or tryptophan. A D gene is named only where the DNA matches it firmly. Size is omitted from some rows. Given values are once, few, many or a class for expanded clones.

D gene: TRBD1
J gene: TRBJ2-1
clone size: -
V gene: TRBV10-1
CDR3 DNA: TGCGCCAGCAGTGGGTACAGGGGCCTTGAGCAGTTCTTC
CDR3 protein: CASSGYRGLEQFF

D gene: TRBD1
J gene: TRBJ2-7
clone size: -
V gene: TRBV15
CDR3 DNA: TGTGCCACCAGCCCGGGAGGGACAGGGGCCTACGAGCAGTACTTC
CDR3 protein: CATSPGGTGAYEQYF

D gene: -
J gene: TRBJ2-5
clone size: -
V gene: TRBV18
CDR3 DNA: TGTGCCAGCTCACCCCAAGAGACCCAGTACTTC
CDR3 protein: CASSPQETQYF

D gene: -
J gene: TRBJ2-7
clone size: -
V gene: TRBV11-1
CDR3 DNA: TGTGCCAGCAGCAGCCCGGGGGGCCCAGATTACGAGCAGTACTTC
CDR3 protein: CASSSPGGPDYEQYF

D gene: -
J gene: TRBJ1-2
clone size: -
V gene: TRBV7-9
CDR3 DNA: TGTGCCAGCAGCACCCCGGCGGAGAACTATGGCTACACCTTC
CDR3 protein: CASSTPAENYGYTF

D gene: -
J gene: TRBJ2-4
clone size: -
V gene: TRBV19
CDR3 DNA: TGTGCCAGTAGTACCCGGTTGGACATTCAGTACTTC
CDR3 protein: CASSTRLDIQYF

D gene: TRBD1
J gene: TRBJ1-1
clone size: once
V gene: TRBV7-8
CDR3 DNA: TGTGCCAGCAGAGGAACAGGGGGGGGGACCACTGAAGCTTTCTTT
CDR3 protein: CASRGTGGGTTEAFF

D gene: -
J gene: TRBJ1-6
clone size: -
V gene: TRBV4-1
CDR3 DNA: TGCGCCAGCAGCCAAGAAGGGATTTATAATTCACCCCTCCACTTT
CDR3 protein: CASSQEGIYNSPLHF

D gene: TRBD2
J gene: TRBJ2-2
clone size: -
V gene: TRBV7-8
CDR3 DNA: TGTGCCAGCAGCTTAGCGGCGGGGGCGAACACCGGGGAGCTGTTTTTT
CDR3 protein: CASSLAAGANTGELFF

D gene: TRBD1
J gene: TRBJ1-1
clone size: -
V gene: TRBV6-6
CDR3 DNA: TGTGCCAGCAGGAAAGATCAGGGGGTAAGGACCAATGAAGCTTTCTTT
CDR3 protein: CASRKDQGVRTNEAFF

D gene: TRBD1
J gene: TRBJ2-6
clone size: once
V gene: TRBV25-1
CDR3 DNA: TGTGCCAGCAGTGAATCACACAGGGGCTCTGGGGCCAACGTCCTGACTTTC
CDR3 protein: CASSESHRGSGANVLTF

D gene: -
J gene: TRBJ1-2
clone size: -
V gene: TRBV5-5
CDR3 DNA: TGTGCCAGCAGCGTACGGGAGCTCTCTGGTGGCTACACCTTC
CDR3 protein: CASSVRELSGGYTF

D gene: TRBD1
J gene: TRBJ2-7
clone size: -
V gene: TRBV5-1
CDR3 DNA: TGCGCCAGCAGCTTGACCCCCGGGACAGGACCCTACGAGCAGTACTTC
CDR3 protein: CASSLTPGTGPYEQYF

D gene: TRBD1
J gene: TRBJ1-4
clone size: once
V gene: TRBV6-5
CDR3 DNA: TGTGCCAGCAGTGCCTCGGACAGGGGGCATACAAAACTGTTTTTT
CDR3 protein: CASSASDRGHTKLFF

D gene: -
J gene: TRBJ2-2
clone size: few
V gene: TRBV30
CDR3 DNA: TGTGCCTGGAGTGCGGGGCCCCACGGGACGGGGTCCGGGGAGCTGTTTTTT
CDR3 protein: CAWSAGPHGTGSGELFF

D gene: -
J gene: TRBJ1-5
clone size: -
V gene: TRBV11-2
CDR3 DNA: TGTGCCAGCAGCCCGGACGGGCGGGGTCAGCCCCAGCATTTT
CDR3 protein: CASSPDGRGQPQHF

D gene: TRBD1
J gene: TRBJ1-1
clone size: -
V gene: TRBV5-8
CDR3 DNA: TGTGCCAGCAGCACACAGGGGGGGATGAACACTGAAGCTTTCTTT
CDR3 protein: CASSTQGGMNTEAFF

D gene: TRBD1
J gene: TRBJ2-7
clone size: -
V gene: TRBV15
CDR3 DNA: TGTGCCACCAGCGTAAGGGACAGGGAGGGCGAGCAGTACTTC
CDR3 protein: CATSVRDREGEQYF

D gene: -
J gene: TRBJ1-4
clone size: medium-sized
V gene: TRBV14
CDR3 DNA: TGTGCCAGCAGCCAAGATTCGGGTTCTTCTCTAGCAGCGCGGGAAAAACTGTTTTTT
CDR3 protein: CASSQDSGSSLAAREKLFF

D gene: TRBD2
J gene: TRBJ2-3
clone size: -
V gene: TRBV6-6
CDR3 DNA: TGTGCCAGCAGCACGGGGGGGCCGGGCACAGATACGCAGTATTTT
CDR3 protein: CASSTGGPGTDTQYF

D gene: TRBD2
J gene: TRBJ2-3
clone size: -
V gene: TRBV7-9
CDR3 DNA: TGTGCCAGCCGGGCGGGGGTAAACACAGATACGCAGTATTTT
CDR3 protein: CASRAGVNTDTQYF

D gene: -
J gene: TRBJ1-5
clone size: -
V gene: TRBV18
CDR3 DNA: TGTGCCAGCTCATGGGGCCCGGGAAGCAATCAGCCCCAGCATTTT
CDR3 protein: CASSWGPGSNQPQHF

D gene: -
J gene: TRBJ2-7
clone size: -
V gene: TRBV7-6
CDR3 DNA: TGTGCCAGCAGCTTTGGAACGACCTACGAGCAGTACTTC
CDR3 protein: CASSFGTTYEQYF

D gene: -
J gene: TRBJ1-2
clone size: -
V gene: TRBV6-5
CDR3 DNA: TGTGCCAGCAGTTACTCAAGGGAGACCTATGGCTACACCTTC
CDR3 protein: CASSYSRETYGYTF

D gene: -
J gene: TRBJ1-2
clone size: -
V gene: TRBV18
CDR3 DNA: TGTGCCAGCTCACCAGTTGCAGGGCAGGTTGATGGCTACACCTTC
CDR3 protein: CASSPVAGQVDGYTF

D gene: -
J gene: TRBJ1-4
clone size: -
V gene: TRBV2
CDR3 DNA: TGTGCCAGCAGCCGGGACCTCGGGGATGAAAAACTGTTTTTT
CDR3 protein: CASSRDLGDEKLFF

D gene: TRBD1
J gene: TRBJ1-2
clone size: -
V gene: TRBV5-6
CDR3 DNA: TGTGCCACCTCGACAGGGAGCTATGGCTACACCTTC
CDR3 protein: CATSTGSYGYTF

D gene: TRBD1
J gene: TRBJ1-1
clone size: -
V gene: TRBV6-5
CDR3 DNA: TGTGCCAGCAAGGACAGGGTGGGCAACACTGAAGCTTTCTTT
CDR3 protein: CASKDRVGNTEAFF

D gene: -
J gene: TRBJ1-5
clone size: -
V gene: TRBV11-2
CDR3 DNA: TGTGCCAGCAGCTTAGGTGGGCAGGGGACGAGGACCCAGCATTTT
CDR3 protein: CASSLGGQGTRTQHF

D gene: TRBD1
J gene: TRBJ1-5
clone size: -
V gene: TRBV6-6
CDR3 DNA: TGTGCCAGCAGCCGACCCGGGACAGGGGGCGATCAGCCCCAGCATTTT
CDR3 protein: CASSRPGTGGDQPQHF

D gene: TRBD1
J gene: TRBJ1-6
clone size: few
V gene: TRBV11-2
CDR3 DNA: TGTGCCAGCAGCCGACAGGGGGCCCGTTCACCCCTCCACTTT
CDR3 protein: CASSRQGARSPLHF

D gene: -
J gene: TRBJ2-5
clone size: -
V gene: TRBV6-1
CDR3 DNA: TGTGCCAGCAGTCCAGGGACCGTAGGCCAAGAGACCCAGTACTTC
CDR3 protein: CASSPGTVGQETQYF

D gene: -
J gene: TRBJ2-3
clone size: -
V gene: TRBV5-6
CDR3 DNA: TGTGCCAGCAGCTCGGTCGGCAGGGCCACAGATACGCAGTATTTT
CDR3 protein: CASSSVGRATDTQYF

D gene: -
J gene: TRBJ1-1
clone size: -
V gene: TRBV19
CDR3 DNA: TGTGCCAGTAGCCAAGACCGAAACACTGAAGCTTTCTTT
CDR3 protein: CASSQDRNTEAFF

D gene: -
J gene: TRBJ2-7
clone size: -
V gene: TRBV13
CDR3 DNA: TGTGCCAGCAGCTCCGTGAGGGGGGTAGGCGAGCAGTACTTC
CDR3 protein: CASSSVRGVGEQYF